This passage covers 29 T cell receptor beta chains from one sample sequenced in a study of identifying expanded T cells in peripheral blood. Clones were sequenced by immunoSEQ multiplex PCR, and TCRdb holds only the in-frame ones, with some missing. The sample carries tens of thousands of clones, around 87% recorded once. Sequenced input: blood. Receptors were obtained from a person aged 18-69 years in good health.

V is TRBV6-5 and J is TRBJ1-5; 7 bases align to TRBD1. The V gene's germline CDR1 is MNHEY and CDR2 SVGAGI. The V and J ends lost 5 bases and 0 bases, in that order; junction bases with no gene match: 4. The CDR3 contains 15 residues. CDR3 bases: TGTGCCAGCAGTCCCGGGACAGCTAGCAATCAGCCCCAGCATTTT. This encodes CASSPGTASNQPQHF.

In nucleotides, the CDR3 is TGCGCCAGCAGCTTGGTGGGGACAGGGGATCACGAGCAGTACTTC. This codes for CASSLVGTGDHEQYF. The V call is TRBV5-1, the J call TRBJ2-7; 10 bases are a match to TRBD1. This CDR3 is built from 15 residues. Germline V gene lookup returns CDR1 SGHRS and CDR2 YFSETQ. V dropped 0 bases and J dropped 5; count of bases not matched to a gene: 5.

The chain couples TRBV6-5 to TRBJ2-5; 10 bases agree with TRBD2. CDR1 MNHEY and CDR2 SVGAGI come from the germline V gene. Germline trimming cut 0 bases from V and 5 bases from J; bases unmatched to any gene: 6. The CDR3 loop spans 16 amino acids. The CDR3: CASSYSERGGYETQYF. In DNA, the CDR3 is TGTGCCAGCAGTTACTCGGAGCGGGGGGGCTATGAGACCCAGTACTTC.

This chain uses TRBV9 with TRBJ2-1; 10 bases are shared with TRBD2. J lost 2 bases, V lost 4 bases, and 0 bases had no gene match. This CDR3 region has 14 residues. Germline V gene lookup returns CDR1 SGDLS and CDR2 YYNGEE. CDR3 in amino acids: CASSLAGAYNEQFF. DNA for the CDR3: TGTGCCAGCAGCCTAGCGGGGGCCTACAATGAGCAGTTCTTC.

CDR3 coding DNA: TGTGCCAGCTCACCAAGAGGAGGCCCTCATACGAACACCGGGGAGCTGTTTTTT. Protein sequence: CASSPRGGPHTNTGELFF. V is TRBV18 and J is TRBJ2-2; D possibly corresponds to TRBD2 (5 bases). This CDR3 contains 18 residues. Trimming removed 2 bases from V and 0 bases from J, with 16 bases in between. Germline V lookup: CDR1 KGHSH, CDR2 LQKENI. Complete variable domain (other parts from reference TRBV18 and TRBJ2-2): NAGVMQNPRHLVRRRGQEARLRCSPMKGHSHVYWYRQLPEEGLKFMVYLQKENIIDESGMPKERFSAEFPKEGPSILRIQQVVRGDSAAYFCASSPRGGPHTNTGELFFGEGSRLTVL.

This clone turned up a few times. The rearrangement joins TRBV14 to TRBJ1-2; 8 bases line up with TRBD1. The CDR3 extends over 15 amino acids. Looked up from germline, CDR1 is SGHDN and CDR2 is FVKESK. After removal of 5 bases from V and 7 bases from J, the junction contained 12 bases not matched to a gene. The CDR3 sequence: CASSKHLTGGGGYTF. The DNA for the CDR3 is TGTGCCAGCAGCAAACATCTAACAGGGGGAGGTGGCTACACCTTC.

This clone was recorded only once. J is TRBJ2-2 and V is TRBV5-6; possibly TRBD1 for D (6 bases). With 4 bases removed from V and 2 bases from J, the gap between germline ends came to 18 bases. Germline V gene lookup returns CDR1 SGHDT and CDR2 YYEEEE. The CDR3 has 17 residues. CDR3 in DNA: TGTGCCAGCAGCCACCTGGGGGCAGGGGAAAACACCGGGGAGCTGTTTTTT. As protein: CASSHLGAGENTGELFF.

The genes are TRBV6-5 and TRBJ1-2, with a possible D match to TRBD1 (6 bases). The CDR3 is 11 amino acids. Germline lookup yields CDR1 MNHEY and CDR2 SVGAGI. V was pared by 2 bases and J by 11 bases, with 9 bases between. CDR3 DNA sequence: TGTGCCAGCAGTTACAGACAGGAATACACCTTC. Translation: CASSYRQEYTF.

The genes are TRBV4-3 and TRBJ2-5; D gene ambiguous. The CDR3 consists of 13 residues. V was pared by 1 base and J by 1 base, with 4 bases between. Looked up from germline, CDR1 is LGHNA and CDR2 is YSLEER. The CDR3 DNA follows: TGCGCCAGCAGCCAAGGGATCCAAGAGACCCAGTACTTC. Encoded protein: CASSQGIQETQYF.

The chain couples TRBV28 to TRBJ1-4, with D possibly being TRBD1 (5 bases). CDR3 size: 15 residues. In germline, CDR1 is MDHEN, CDR2 SYDVKM. The V gene lost 3 bases and the J gene lost 0 bases, with 8 bases spanning the gap. The CDR3 is CASSFQGSTNEKLFF. DNA of the CDR3: TGTGCCAGCAGTTTTCAGGGTTCAACTAATGAAAAACTGTTTTTT.

The J gene is TRBJ1-1, the V gene TRBV11-3; a possible D gene is TRBD1 (6 bases). V lost 5 bases to trimming and J lost 1 base, with 8 bases between them. Looked up from germline, CDR1 is SGHNT and CDR2 is YENEEA. CDR3 length: 13 amino acids. The CDR3 is CASSRQENTEAFF. CDR3 in DNA: TGTGCCAGCAGCAGACAGGAGAACACTGAAGCTTTCTTT.

The chain combines TRBV5-4 with TRBJ1-2, with D tentatively TRBD1 (5 bases). Germline assignment: CDR1 SGHNT and CDR2 YYREEE (reference sequence). V was shortened by 3 bases and J by 4 bases, with 7 bases between the two germline ends. This CDR3 comprises 12 residues. CDR3 in DNA: TGTGCCAGCAGCTCCGACAGCTATGGCTACACCTTC. Its protein is CASSSDSYGYTF.

The gene calls are TRBV5-1 and TRBJ2-7; 10 positions match TRBD2. J gave up 3 bases and V 4 bases, and 7 bases lay outside the gene matches. This CDR3 contains 15 residues. CDR1 and CDR2 from the germline V gene are SGHRS and YFSETQ. CDR3 residues: CASSPRLAGLYEQYF. The CDR3 DNA reads TGCGCCAGCAGCCCGCGACTAGCGGGTCTCTACGAGCAGTACTTC.

The chain joins TRBV21-1 to TRBJ2-7; TRBD2 reflects the table's D call only, with no check against the DNA. TRBV21-1 is deemed a pseudogene. The CDR3 loop spans 17 amino acids. CDR3 amino acids: CASSKMGRGFISYEQYF. In DNA form, the CDR3 reads TGTGCCAGCAGCAAAATGGGTCGAGGGTTCATCTCCTACGAGCAGTACTTC.

This clone came up once. The gene calls are TRBV5-8 and TRBJ1-1; TRBD1 might be the D (5 bases). The CDR3 is made up of 14 amino acids. The V end lost 2 bases, the J end lost 0 bases, and 8 bases lay between the germline ends. CDR1 and CDR2 (germline): SGHTS, YDEGEE. CDR3 DNA: TGTGCCAGCAGCTTCAGGGAAGTGAACACTGAAGCTTTCTTT. It encodes CASSFREVNTEAFF.

This chain connects TRBV4-1 to TRBJ1-1; no reliable D call. The length of the CDR3 is 13 residues. CDR1 and CDR2 from the germline V gene are MGHRA and YSYEKL. Between the trimmed V and J ends, which lost 7 bases and 0 bases, there was a span of 9 bases. The CDR3 bases are TGCGCCAGCACCACAGCCATGAACACTGAAGCTTTCTTT. It specifies CASTTAMNTEAFF.

The chain recombines TRBV2 with TRBJ2-1, with 10 bases aligning to TRBD2. Germline values: CDR1 SNHLY, CDR2 FYNNEI. This CDR3 is 16 amino acids long. The ends lost 0 bases at V and 5 bases at J; junction bases unmatched: 4. The chain's CDR3 is CASSEALAGENNEQFF. The CDR3, as DNA: TGTGCCAGCAGTGAAGCCCTAGCGGGGGAGAACAATGAGCAGTTCTTC.

V is TRBV28 and J is TRBJ1-2; D is unresolved. V was trimmed by 4 bases and J by 0 bases, leaving 9 bases between them. The CDR3 runs to 14 residues. The germline V gene has CDR1 MDHEN and CDR2 SYDVKM. CDR3 residues: CASSWGRANYGYTF. In DNA, the CDR3 is TGTGCCAGCAGTTGGGGAAGGGCTAACTATGGCTACACCTTC.

J is TRBJ2-3 and V is TRBV5-1; D may be TRBD2 (7 bases). Germline CDR1 is SGHRS and CDR2 is YFSETQ. The length of the CDR3 is 15 residues. V gave up 3 bases and J gave up 0 bases, with 11 bases separating them. The CDR3 reads CASSSGGGSTDTQYF. CDR3 in DNA: TGCGCCAGCAGCTCGGGGGGCGGCAGCACAGATACGCAGTATTTT.

This clone has only a few counts. The V and J genes are TRBV2 and TRBJ1-5; no definite D call. V shed 11 bases and J shed 6 bases, with 23 bases lying between them. Germline lookup yields CDR1 SNHLY and CDR2 FYNNEI. This CDR3 comprises 15 residues. CDR3 bases: TGTGCCGTTCGTGACCGGTTCTCCTCAGGTCAGCCCCAGCATTTT. Translation gives CAVRDRFSSGQPQHF.

The rearrangement uses TRBV5-5 and TRBJ2-2; 12 bases are a match to TRBD2. V lost 2 bases and J lost 1; bases outside the gene matches: 9. CDR1 SGHKS and CDR2 YYEKEE come from the germline V gene (reference sequence). CDR3 size: 19 residues. The CDR3 region has the DNA TGTGCCAGCAGCTTTTATCGGCTAGCGGGAGGGTGGAACACCGGGGAGCTGTTTTTT. Its translation is CASSFYRLAGGWNTGELFF.

The J gene is TRBJ2-5, the V gene TRBV5-4; 9 bases agree with TRBD2. Trimming cost V 0 bases and J 5 bases; bases outside gene matches: 8. The germline V gene encodes CDR1 SGHNT and CDR2 YYREEE (reference sequence). This CDR3 is built from 16 residues. The CDR3 nucleotides are TGTGCCAGCAGCTTGGTGGGCGGGAGGGCCTCCGAGACCCAGTACTTC. It codes for CASSLVGGRASETQYF.

As for this clone: This specimen includes other DNA sequences encoding the same CDR3. The chain joins TRBV18 to TRBJ1-4; no definite D call. CDR1 is KGHSH, CDR2 LQKENI, per germline. This CDR3 comprises 13 residues. V was cut by 3 bases and J by 5 bases, with 7 bases left in between. CDR3 in DNA: TGTGCCAGCTCACCCGGCCAGAATGAAAAACTGTTTTTT. Translating it yields CASSPGQNEKLFF. The variable domain in full, with the rest retrieved from reference TRBV18 and TRBJ1-4, is NAGVMQNPRHLVRRRGQEARLRCSPMKGHSHVYWYRQLPEEGLKFMVYLQKENIIDESGMPKERFSAEFPKEGPSILRIQQVVRGDSAAYFCASSPGQNEKLFFGSGTQLSVL.

This chain connects TRBV7-9 to TRBJ2-7, with TRBD1 matching over 9 bases. V gave up 4 bases and J gave up 2 bases; unmatched junction bases: 6. The CDR3 totals 15 residues. Germline CDR1 is SEHNR and CDR2 is FQNEAQ (reference sequence). The CDR3 here is CASSYGTGLPYEQYF. In DNA form, the CDR3 reads TGTGCCAGCAGCTACGGGACAGGGCTTCCCTACGAGCAGTACTTC. The full variable domain, its missing parts supplied by reference TRBV7-9 and TRBJ2-7, is DTGVSQNPRHKITKRGQNVTFRCDPISEHNRLYWYRQTLGQGPEFLTYFQNEAQLEKSRLLSDRFSAERPKGSFSTLEIQRTEQGDSAMYLCASSYGTGLPYEQYFGPGTRLTVT.

V gene TRBV28 combines with J gene TRBJ1-3; no definite D call. Germline CDR1 and CDR2: MDHEN and SYDVKM. The length of the CDR3 is 14 residues. Trimming pared 5 bases from V and 1 base from J, leaving 9 bases between. In DNA, the CDR3 is TGTGCCAGCAGTCTTTGGGATTCTGGAAACACCATATATTTT. Protein: CASSLWDSGNTIYF. The full variable domain, with the rest looked up from reference TRBV28 and TRBJ1-3, is DVKVTQSSRYLVKRTGEKVFLECVQDMDHENMFWYRQDPGLGLRLIYFSYDVKMKEKGDIPEGYSVSREKKERFSLILESASTNQTSMYLCASSLWDSGNTIYFGEGSWLTVV.

This sequence joins TRBV29-1 and TRBJ2-2, with TRBD1 matching 9 bases. Looked up from germline, CDR1 is SQVTM and CDR2 is ANQGSEA. The CDR3 is 15 amino acids. J was trimmed by 8 bases and V by 6 bases; bases with no gene match: 13. The CDR3 DNA follows: TGCAGCGTGATTCGCCGGGACAGGGCAAATGGGGAGCTGTTTTTT. It translates to CSVIRRDRANGELFF.

The rearrangement joins TRBV7-7 to TRBJ2-3; no reliable D call. This CDR3 is 19 amino acids long. Germline V lookup: CDR1 SSHAT, CDR2 FNYEAQ (reference sequence). Trimming shortened V by 1 base and J by 0 bases, and 20 bases separated the two germline ends. CDR3 DNA sequence: TGTGCCAGCAGCTTAGTTAGCCCAGCACAGCCTCTTAGCACAGATACGCAGTATTTT. Protein sequence: CASSLVSPAQPLSTDTQYF.

The chain employs TRBV6-5 and TRBJ1-6; D might be TRBD1 (6 bases). Trimming stripped 4 bases from V and 7 bases from J, with 17 bases between. This CDR3 has 16 residues. Germline CDR1 reads MNHEY; CDR2 reads SVGAGI. CDR3 sequence reads: CASSLTGPGRNSPLHF. The CDR3 DNA sequence: TGTGCCAGCAGTTTGACAGGCCCTGGGCGAAATTCACCCCTCCACTTT.

The gene calls are TRBV9 and TRBJ2-3; 10 bases agree with TRBD2. The length of the CDR3 is 17 residues. In germline, CDR1 is SGDLS, CDR2 YYNGEE. After removal of 0 bases from V and 2 bases from J, the junction contained 6 bases not matched to a gene. The DNA for the CDR3 is TGTGCCAGCAGCGTAGAGCCTAGCGGGGGTGTCACAGATACGCAGTATTTT. Translation: CASSVEPSGGVTDTQYF.